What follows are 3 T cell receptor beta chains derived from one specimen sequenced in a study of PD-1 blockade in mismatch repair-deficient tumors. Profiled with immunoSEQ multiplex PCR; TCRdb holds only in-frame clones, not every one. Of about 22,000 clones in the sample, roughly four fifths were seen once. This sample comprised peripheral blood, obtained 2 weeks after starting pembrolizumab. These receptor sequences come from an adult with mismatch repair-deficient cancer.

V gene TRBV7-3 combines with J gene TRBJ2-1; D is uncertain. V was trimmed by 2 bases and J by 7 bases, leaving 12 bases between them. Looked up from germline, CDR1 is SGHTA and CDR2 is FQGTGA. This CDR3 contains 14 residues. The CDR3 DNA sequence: TGTGCCAGCAGCTTACGTAGTTCCCAAAATGAGCAGTTCTTC. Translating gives CASSLRSSQNEQFF.

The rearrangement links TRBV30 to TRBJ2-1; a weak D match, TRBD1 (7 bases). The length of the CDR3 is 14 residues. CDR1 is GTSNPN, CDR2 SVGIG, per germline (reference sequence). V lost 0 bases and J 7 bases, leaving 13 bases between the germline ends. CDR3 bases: TGTGCCTGGAGTGTTGTGCGGGGACAGAATGAGCAGTTCTTC. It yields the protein CAWSVVRGQNEQFF.

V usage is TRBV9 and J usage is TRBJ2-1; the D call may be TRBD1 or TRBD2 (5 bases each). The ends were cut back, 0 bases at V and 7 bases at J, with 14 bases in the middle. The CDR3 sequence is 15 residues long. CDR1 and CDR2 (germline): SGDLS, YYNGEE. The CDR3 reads CASSVGGDSFNEQFF. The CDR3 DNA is TGTGCCAGCAGCGTAGGAGGGGATTCCTTTAATGAGCAGTTCTTC.